This paragraph covers one T cell receptor (beta chain) sequence. What this receptor recognizes is not known. Base quality data are lacking; no much larger clone is found one base away. Including the terminal cysteine and phenylalanine, the CDR3 comprises 15 residues. The read is trimmed to its CDR3 DNA, 45 bases read in frame from base 1. From the germline V gene (reference sequence), CDR1 is LNHNV and CDR2 is YYDKDF. Trimming takes 0 bases off V and 10 bases off J; junction bases not matched to a gene: 7. The cohort was made up of hundreds of healthy bone marrow donors. At the time of sampling, every cohort member was nominally healthy, though immune exposures that went unrecorded were likely present. The donor was CMV seronegative and belonged to the group of more than 300 seronegative cohort members. A peripheral blood sample was collected from each donor, and TCR beta sequencing was performed on peripheral blood mononuclear cells. Genomic DNA was extracted from the blood cell samples with the Qiagen DNeasy Blood Extraction Kit.

The library was generated by the immunoSEQ multiplex PCR assay. The multiplex PCR relied on a mix of 60 forward primers for TCR Vbeta segments and 13 reverse primers for TCR Jbeta segments. Amplification of the CDR3 region of rearranged TCR beta genes was performed with a multiplex PCR assay on genomic DNA. The Illumina HiSeq System was used to sequence the amplified TCR beta libraries as 87-base-pair reads. In the source study's methods: Across the roughly 700 repertoires, a later analysis counted 78 million or so unique TCR beta chains, approximately 10 million of which were shared by at least two donors. Raw reads were error-corrected and collapsed into unique sequences with a nearest-neighbor algorithm that merged closely related sequences to remove PCR and sequencing errors. Alignment of CDR3 sequences to IMGT reference sequences was used to assign V, D and J gene segments. For a sequence to be retained, at least a six-nucleotide match to both a V gene segment and a J gene segment was required. Rearrangements were classified as productive when the CDR3 lacked stop codons and remained in frame with V and J, and all other rearrangements were classified as non-productive. Following IMGT convention, CDR3 was defined as the stretch from the second conserved V-encoded cysteine up to the conserved J-encoded phenylalanine. The earlier analysis of 450 to 750 of the donors excluded any sequence lacking an unambiguous match to a single V gene segment. An earlier analysis of around 600 of the donors classified V segments as functional when productive rearrangements were above 56.7% and as segregating when the standard deviation between donors was above 5%. A statistical classification framework was built to diagnose cytomegalovirus status from the catalog of TCR beta chain sequences. V and J gene assignment, in a later analysis, came from comparing TCR nucleotide sequences with IMGT/GENE-DB human TR gene sequences. A later analysis assigned CDR3 sequences and most-parsimonious VDJ recombination scenarios with the TCRdist pipeline. In a later analysis, each TCR beta chain was defined by its CDR3 amino acid sequence together with its V-gene family, and reads without a unique V-gene family were excluded. In a later analysis, 450 to 600 highly shared, low-generation-probability nucleotide sequences were removed to address suspected cross-contamination and a sequencing artifact. For each public chain, a later analysis derived a clonal expansion index from normalized ranks of inferred template counts within each repertoire. A later analysis computed generation probabilities with a VDJ recombination model fitted to out-of-frame rearrangements, and checked the results against IGoR. In a later analysis, hypergeometric tests were used to score TCR-TCR, TCR-HLA and TCR-CMV co-occurrence, with a repertoire-size bias correction applied to TCR pairs. False discovery rates were estimated in a later analysis by permuting HLA or CMV assignments 20 times. In a later analysis, co-occurring TCRs were grouped using DBSCAN, with TCRdist sequence similarity added in when clustering inside HLA-allele-positive subsets. Repertoires with fewer than 30,000 or more than 120,000 public chains were left out of co-occurrence clustering, as were four to six repertoires with anomalous nucleotide sharing. The source is immuneACCESS, and TCRdb retained only in-frame sequences with V and J called. Part of the clones is not carried over; for the studies checked, unresolved V genes explain less than half of this, and the remainder is unexplained. V and J calls and clone size are given by that table; D and trimming were obtained from the DNA. The sample table contains 130,000 to 150,000 clones; only one count was recorded for less than 9.5% of them. The ten largest clones take up roughly 1.9% of the sample.

The sample is drawn from a study of cytomegalovirus exposure and HLA in healthy donors (dated by TCRdb to between 2016 and 2019). About the full investigation: An earlier analysis of several hundred of the donors reported about 280 Gb of sequence data and 117 million unique TCR beta sequences obtained from some 200 million T cells. About 320 gigabases of sequencing data and tens of millions of unique TCR sequences were included in an early release covering 550 to 800 HLA-typed donors. Among the approximately 420 genotyped donors, approximately 82% belonged to the genetic ancestry cluster associated with self-reported Caucasian donors. The study aimed to test whether signatures of past pathogen exposure could be identified by cataloging public T cell receptors. The T cell repertoires of 670 or so subjects were profiled by immunosequencing and related to cytomegalovirus serostatus. Besides the first cohort of some 670 subjects, a separate validation cohort made up of over 95 different subjects was used. The study combined high-throughput TCR immunosequencing, statistical association of individual TCRs with disease status, and machine learning to predict cytomegalovirus infection status. A later analysis re-examined previously published TCR beta repertoires from more than 550 donors and added high-resolution HLA genotyping to investigate patterns of TCR occurrence. Rather than using new phenotypic data, the later analysis identified candidate immune exposures from TCR beta sequences and from how often those sequences occurred across donors. In an earlier analysis of over 550 of the donors, high-throughput TCR beta sequencing was used to judge whether each TCR beta V gene segment behaved as functional or pseudogenic. Alongside the repertoire data, information on donor age, sex, ethnicity and CMV serostatus was compiled. A later genetic analysis took genome-wide SNP genotypes for about 65% of the roughly 670 donors and used that subset as a discovery cohort. Every discovery cohort repertoire had been produced on one sequencing platform. HLA typing included class I and class II loci at four-digit resolution. The number of donors typed differed by locus, with about 620-630 for A, B, C, DRB1 and DQB1, 522 for DQA1, approximately 570 for DPA1, and about 450 for DPB1. Several DR-DQ haplotypes were treated as single units for association and clustering because of strong linkage in the cohort. Among a few hundred genotyped donors of the cohort, an average of roughly 240,000 unique TCR beta nucleotide sequences were sequenced per donor, approximately 20% of them non-productive.

Study-wide conclusions, independent of this receptor: About 15 rarely observed V segments, including chromosome 9 orphons, were excluded from the earlier analysis of approximately 500 of the donors because counts were too low. According to the authors, the approach could potentially be generalized to other disease states and immunological phenotypes. Some IMGT-functional V segments, including TRBV6-2 and TRBV6-3, could not be told apart with the 87-base-pair reads, so those segments were excluded. The study gave a list of about 150 TCR beta chains associated with cytomegalovirus. An association between a missense DCLRE1C variant and V-gene and J-gene trimming of TCR beta chains was found in a later genetic analysis and replicated in an independent cohort. A group of highly shared sequence variants was considered likely to be a technical artifact of the sequencing pipeline. The presence/absence analyses assumed that sequencing depth was roughly uniform across donors, and that assumption may not be true. Because HLA typing was missing for some donors at each locus, association tests included only the typed subset. A further reported finding was that TCR beta sequences accurately predicted the HLA-A and HLA-B alleles for most subjects in the first cohort. Most CMV-associated TCR beta chains appeared to be HLA-restricted in a later analysis, and the HLA associations seemed to be driven largely by CMV exposure. In a later analysis, several top co-occurrence clusters were reported to appear linked to parvovirus B19, influenza, CMV and Epstein-Barr virus. Most TCR sequences were seen in very few donors, while some public TCRs were found in many individuals. In vitro tests confirmed that three of the cytomegalovirus-associated TCR beta chains recognize cytomegalovirus antigens. In a later analysis, some 18,000 TCR beta sequences were associated with specific HLA alleles at a false discovery rate of 0.05. Only TCR beta chains were sequenced in this cohort, and the absence of alpha or paired-chain data limited detectable features. Assigning TCR associations to individual alleles was difficult when HLA alleles, especially DR and DQ, strongly co-occurred. In a later analysis, TCR association rates were found to vary across HLA loci, with the most associated TCRs seen for DRB1 alleles and the fewest for HLA-C alleles. A later genetic analysis reported fewer N-insertions in productive TCRs among donors in an Asian-associated ancestry cluster than the roughly 670-donor mean. Linkage disequilibrium might explain the correlated functional status among segregating V segments, but an unknown experimental factor could not be excluded. In an earlier analysis of a few hundred of the donors, most TCR beta V segments were observed in productive rearrangements about 87% or about 30% of the time, broadly matching IMGT annotations. The classifier was reported to diagnose cytomegalovirus status with high specificity and sensitivity in both the original and validation cohorts. For the cohort, immune exposure information was limited to CMV serostatus. Compared with equally common non-associated chains, HLA-associated TCR beta chains in a later analysis were more clonally expanded and had lower generation probabilities.

Recombination joined TRBV15 with TRBJ2-1; 9 bases in the junction line up with TRBD1. This sequence was found in a male donor in good health and CMV-seronegative. Specimen: PBMCs. DNA sequence: TGTGCCACCAGCAGAGATAGCACAGGGGGCCTAGAGCAGTTCTTC. Translation gives CATSRDSTGGLEQFF.